The rows below give T cell receptor beta chains drawn from one sample of a study of technical replicates of blood from a few donors. Method: immunoSEQ multiplex PCR; TCRdb's copy keeps in-frame clones and lacks some. The top ten clones hold roughly 0.2% of a sample with about 80,000 clones, 95% to 98% of them seen once. Sequencing was performed on T cells isolated from PBMCs. These receptors were obtained from a human donor in good health. Each CDR3 is given with its conserved first and last residue. A D gene is named only where the DNA matches it firmly. Some rows mark clone size as missing; the rest say once, few, many or name a class of expanded clone.

v_gene,d_gene,j_gene,abundance,CDR3nt,CDR3aa
TRBV29-1,TRBD1,TRBJ2-7,.,TGCAGCGTAACGGGACAGGGGGCCTACGAGCAGTACTTC,CSVTGQGAYEQYF
TRBV29-1,.,TRBJ2-5,.,TGCAGCGTTGAAGCTATCTCCGGGAGCCAAGAGACCCAGTACTTC,CSVEAISGSQETQYF
TRBV28,.,TRBJ1-4,once,TGTGCCAGCAAACAGTCCCCTGCAACTAATGAAAAACTGTTTTTT,CASKQSPATNEKLFF
TRBV25-1,.,TRBJ2-7,.,TGTGCCAGCAGTGATGAGCGTGAGATCTCCTACGAGCAGTACTTC,CASSDEREISYEQYF
TRBV9,.,TRBJ2-1,.,TGTGCCAGCAGCGTAACAGAATACAATGAGCAGTTCTTC,CASSVTEYNEQFF
TRBV30,.,TRBJ2-2,.,TGTGCCTGGCCGGACTGGAACACCGGGGAGCTGTTTTTT,CAWPDWNTGELFF
TRBV9,.,TRBJ1-5,.,TGTGCCAGCAGCGTAGACTACGGTCAGCCCCAGCATTTT,CASSVDYGQPQHF
TRBV5-1,TRBD1,TRBJ2-3,.,TGCGCCAGCAGCCATTCAGGGGGCAGAGGAGATACGCAGTATTTT,CASSHSGGRGDTQYF
TRBV5-4,.,TRBJ2-7,.,TGTGCCAGCAGCTTTAATTTCTACGAGCAGTACTTC,CASSFNFYEQYF
TRBV5-1,.,TRBJ2-3,.,TGCGCCAGCAGCCCCAACAGGGCTGGAGATACGCAGTATTTT,CASSPNRAGDTQYF
TRBV7-9,.,TRBJ1-3,.,TGTGCCAGCAGCTTAGAGTGGACAGCACGAAACACCATATATTTT,CASSLEWTARNTIYF
TRBV28,.,TRBJ1-1,.,TGTGCCAGCAGTCCACATCTAGGGGGACGGATGAACACTGAAGCTTTCTTT,CASSPHLGGRMNTEAFF
TRBV29-1,TRBD1,TRBJ2-7,.,TGCAGCGTTGAGACAGGGATACGGTACGAGCAGTACTTC,CSVETGIRYEQYF
TRBV19,TRBD1,TRBJ1-2,.,TGTGCCTCGACAGGGTTAGATAGTGGCTACACCTTC,CASTGLDSGYTF
TRBV7-2,.,TRBJ2-7,.,TGTGCCAGCAGCCTGAACTGGGGGCCCTACGAGCAGTACTTC,CASSLNWGPYEQYF
TRBV4-3,TRBD2,TRBJ2-1,.,TGCGCCAGCAGCCAAGATCCCCCTAGCGGATCCTACAATGAGCAGTTCTTC,CASSQDPPSGSYNEQFF
TRBV28,TRBD1,TRBJ2-1,.,TGTGCCAGCAGTTTAACGGGACAGAGCCAACTCTTC,CASSLTGQSQLF
TRBV4-1,.,TRBJ2-1,.,TGCGCCAGCAGCCAAGAGGCGGGGAGCTCCTACAATGAGCAGTTCTTC,CASSQEAGSSYNEQFF
TRBV7-9,.,TRBJ1-2,.,TGTGCCAGCAGCCCTGACTGGAGGGACTATGGCTACACCTTC,CASSPDWRDYGYTF
TRBV27,TRBD1,TRBJ2-7,.,TGTGCCAGCAGTGGACAGGGAACGAACTACGAGCAGTACTTC,CASSGQGTNYEQYF
TRBV13,.,TRBJ2-3,.,TGTGCCAGCAGCACGGACAGAATTAGCACAGATACGCAGTATTTT,CASSTDRISTDTQYF
TRBV4-1,TRBD1,TRBJ1-1,.,TGCGCCAGCAGCCAAAGCCGGGACAGGGGGCTAGCTTTCTTT,CASSQSRDRGLAFF
TRBV19,TRBD1,TRBJ2-6,.,TGTGCCAGTAGTAGGACAGGGGTCTCTGGGGCCAACGTCCTGACTTTC,CASSRTGVSGANVLTF
TRBV27,TRBD2,TRBJ2-5,.,TGTGCCAGCATCGGGACTAGCGGGAGGAAGCAAGAGACCCAGTACTTC,CASIGTSGRKQETQYF
TRBV5-4,TRBD1,TRBJ2-3,.,TGTGCCAGCAGCTCTAACCGGGACAGGGTCACAGATACGCAGTATTTT,CASSSNRDRVTDTQYF
TRBV27,TRBD2,TRBJ2-7,.,TGTGCCAGCAGCATGGGAGCGGGACCCTACGAGCAGTACTTC,CASSMGAGPYEQYF
TRBV2,TRBD1,TRBJ2-3,.,TGTGCCAGCAGTGAAGCGGTGACAGGGCTCACAGATACGCAGTATTTT,CASSEAVTGLTDTQYF
TRBV11-2,.,TRBJ2-3,.,TGTGCCAGCAGCTTAGGCCCCCAGGGGATGACAGATACGCAGTATTTT,CASSLGPQGMTDTQYF
TRBV27,TRBD2,TRBJ2-3,.,TGTGCCAGCAGTTTAGGGGTTGCGGGAGGGCTAAATACGCAGTATTTT,CASSLGVAGGLNTQYF
TRBV9,.,TRBJ2-2,.,TGTGCCAGCAGCCCCAACGAGGTCGTAAACACCGGGGAGCTGTTTTTT,CASSPNEVVNTGELFF
TRBV30,.,TRBJ1-1,.,TGTGCCTGCGTTTTGTATTCTGAAGCTTTCTTT,CACVLYSEAFF
TRBV4-1,.,TRBJ1-1,.,TGCGCCAGCAGGAGAATCCCGGAACAGGCGTATACTGAAGCTTTCTTT,CASRRIPEQAYTEAFF
TRBV4-2,TRBD2,TRBJ2-7,.,TGTGCCAGCAGCCATGGACTAGCGGGAGGCCTTCCTCAGTACTTC,CASSHGLAGGLPQYF
TRBV30,TRBD1,TRBJ1-4,.,TGTGCCTGGAGTGCTACCGGGACAGGGGGCCGATATTCCCTCGAAAAACTGTTTTTT,CAWSATGTGGRYSLEKLFF
TRBV27,.,TRBJ1-1,.,TGTGCCAGCAGTTTATCGACGGGAACTGAAGCTTTCTTT,CASSLSTGTEAFF
TRBV19,TRBD1,TRBJ2-3,once,TGTGCCAGTAGTATTGTGGGACAGGGTGTAAATACGCAGTATTTT,CASSIVGQGVNTQYF
TRBV7-9,.,TRBJ1-5,once,TGTGCCAGCAGCTTAGTAATACAGGCCCGAAATCAGCCCCAGCATTTT,CASSLVIQARNQPQHF
TRBV18,.,TRBJ2-7,.,TGTGCCAGCTCACCGGATTATTCCGGGACTTTTACCTACGAGCAGTACTTC,CASSPDYSGTFTYEQYF
TRBV19,.,TRBJ1-5,.,TGTGCCAGTAGTATTTTAGGGGTCAGGCATCAGCCCCAGCATTTT,CASSILGVRHQPQHF
TRBV30,TRBD1,TRBJ1-5,.,TGTGCCTGGGGGGGGACAGGGTTGGAGCCCCAGCATTTT,CAWGGTGLEPQHF
TRBV18,TRBD2,TRBJ2-3,.,TGTGCCAGCTCAGGACTAGCGGGAGATACGCAGTATTTT,CASSGLAGDTQYF
TRBV6-6,.,TRBJ1-1,.,TGTGCCAGCAGCCTGGACAGCGTCTTTGAAGCTTTCTTT,CASSLDSVFEAFF
TRBV30,.,TRBJ2-2,once,TGTGCCTGGGGCGGTCCACTTAACACCGGGGAGCTGTTTTTT,CAWGGPLNTGELFF
TRBV5-4,TRBD2,TRBJ2-7,.,TGTGCCAGCAGCTTGGTAGGGAGGGAGCGAGACTACGAGCAGTACTTC,CASSLVGRERDYEQYF
TRBV9,.,TRBJ1-5,.,TGTGCCAGCAGCGGAACAGGGTTCCAGCCCCAGCATTTT,CASSGTGFQPQHF
TRBV11-2,TRBD1,TRBJ1-4,.,TGTGCCAGCAGCATTTGGACAGGGAGTAGTGAAAAACTGTTTTTT,CASSIWTGSSEKLFF
TRBV7-9,TRBD1,TRBJ1-1,.,TGTGCCAGCAGCCAAAGGGCGGGGACAGGGGAAGCTTTCTTT,CASSQRAGTGEAFF
TRBV19,TRBD1,TRBJ1-2,.,TGTGCCAGTAGTATATTAGGACAGGGGCATGGCTACACCTTC,CASSILGQGHGYTF
TRBV18,.,TRBJ2-5,.,TGTGCCAGCTCACCACCGAGGTCCGGAGAGACCCAGTACTTC,CASSPPRSGETQYF
TRBV28,TRBD2,TRBJ2-1,once,TGTGCCAGCACAGAAGCGGGAGCAAACTACAATGAGCAGTTCTTC,CASTEAGANYNEQFF
TRBV4-2,.,TRBJ2-3,.,TGTGCCAGCAGCCAACGGGACTCCTTCACAGATACGCAGTATTTT,CASSQRDSFTDTQYF
TRBV6-1,TRBD1,TRBJ2-7,once,TGTGCCAGTAGGCATCCGGGACAGAACTCCTACGAGCAGTACTTC,CASRHPGQNSYEQYF
TRBV4-1,TRBD1,TRBJ1-1,.,TGCGCCAGCAGTAGGGGACAGCCGAACACTGAAGCTTTCTTT,CASSRGQPNTEAFF
TRBV5-1,TRBD1,TRBJ2-5,.,TGCGCCAGCAGCAGGGACAGGGTAGGGGAGACCCAGTACTTC,CASSRDRVGETQYF